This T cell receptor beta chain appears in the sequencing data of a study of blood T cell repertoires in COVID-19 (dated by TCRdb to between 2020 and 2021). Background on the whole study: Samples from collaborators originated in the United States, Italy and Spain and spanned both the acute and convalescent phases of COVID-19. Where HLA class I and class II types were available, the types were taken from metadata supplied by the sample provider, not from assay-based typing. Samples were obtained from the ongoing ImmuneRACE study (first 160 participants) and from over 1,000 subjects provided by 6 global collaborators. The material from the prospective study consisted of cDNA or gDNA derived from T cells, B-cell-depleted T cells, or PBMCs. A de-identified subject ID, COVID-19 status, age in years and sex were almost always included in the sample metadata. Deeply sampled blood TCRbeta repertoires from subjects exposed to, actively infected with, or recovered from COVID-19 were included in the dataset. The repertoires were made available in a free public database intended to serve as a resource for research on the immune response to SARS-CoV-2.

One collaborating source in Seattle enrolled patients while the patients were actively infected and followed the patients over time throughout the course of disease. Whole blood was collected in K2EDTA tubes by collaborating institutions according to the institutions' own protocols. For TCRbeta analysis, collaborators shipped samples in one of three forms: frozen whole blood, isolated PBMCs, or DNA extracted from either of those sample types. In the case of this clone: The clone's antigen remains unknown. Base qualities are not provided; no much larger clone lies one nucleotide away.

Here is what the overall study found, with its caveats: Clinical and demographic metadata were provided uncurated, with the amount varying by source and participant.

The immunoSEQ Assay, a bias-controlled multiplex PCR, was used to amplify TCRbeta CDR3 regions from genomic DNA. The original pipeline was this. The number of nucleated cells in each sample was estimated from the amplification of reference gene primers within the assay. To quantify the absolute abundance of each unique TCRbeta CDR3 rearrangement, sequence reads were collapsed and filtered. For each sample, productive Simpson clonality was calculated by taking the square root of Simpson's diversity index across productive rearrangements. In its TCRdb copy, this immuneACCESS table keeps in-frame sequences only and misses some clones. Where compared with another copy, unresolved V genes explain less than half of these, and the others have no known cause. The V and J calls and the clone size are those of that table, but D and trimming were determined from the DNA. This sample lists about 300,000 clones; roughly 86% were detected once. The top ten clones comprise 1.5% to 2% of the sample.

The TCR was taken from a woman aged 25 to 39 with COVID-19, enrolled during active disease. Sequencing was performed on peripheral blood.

The sequenced DNA is TGCAGCGTGCCGGGACAGGGGAGCTATGGCTACACCTTC. Its protein product is CSVPGQGSYGYTF. Rearrangement joined TRBV29-1 to TRBJ1-2; 10 junctional bases match TRBD1. The germline V gene supplies CDR1 SQVTM and CDR2 ANQGSEA. Relative to germline, V is missing 6 bases and J is missing 4 bases, with 5 bases of the junction outside any gene match. Its CDR3 holds 13 amino acids, cysteine through phenylalanine. CDR3 DNA only is kept here, 39 bases in frame from base 1.